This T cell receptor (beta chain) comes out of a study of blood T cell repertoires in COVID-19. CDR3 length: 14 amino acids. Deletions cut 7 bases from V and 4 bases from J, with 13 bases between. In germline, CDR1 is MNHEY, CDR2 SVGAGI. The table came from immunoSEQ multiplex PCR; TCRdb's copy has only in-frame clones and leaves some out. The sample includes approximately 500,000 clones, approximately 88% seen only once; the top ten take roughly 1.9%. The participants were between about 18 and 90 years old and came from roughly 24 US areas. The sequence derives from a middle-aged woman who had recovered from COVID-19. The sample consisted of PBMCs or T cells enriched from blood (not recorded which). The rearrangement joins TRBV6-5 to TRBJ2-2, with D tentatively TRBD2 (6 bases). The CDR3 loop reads CASKRRAGTGELFF. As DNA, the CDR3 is TGTGCCAGCAAACGGAGGGCGGGCACCGGGGAGCTGTTTTTT.